The rows below give T cell receptor beta chains drawn from one sample of a study of T cells after posttransplantation cyclophosphamide. Using immunoSEQ multiplex PCR, the repertoire was profiled, and TCRdb retains in-frame clones only, with some absent. Of approximately 19,000 clones listed, approximately 86% were seen once; the top ten hold about 7%. Sequenced here: PBMCs, sampled after allogeneic stem cell transplant with posttransplant cyclophosphamide. Receptors originate from a female patient aged 40-50 years who received an allogeneic stem cell transplant from a related donor, was CMV-positive, and had no GVHD. Some T cells may arise from the graft donor. Both conserved end residues are part of each CDR3. D genes are given only for firm matches. Rows give clone size only sometimes, using once, few, many, or a class for an expanded clone.

J,size,D,V,DNA,CDR3
TRBJ2-7,.,TRBD2,TRBV7-9,TGTGCCAGCAGCGCACTAGCGGTCTACGAGCAGTACTTC,CASSALAVYEQYF
TRBJ2-1,.,TRBD1,TRBV6-5,TGTGCCAGCAGTTACCGGGGGACAGGGGATGAGCAGTTCTTC,CASSYRGTGDEQFF
TRBJ2-7,.,.,TRBV18,TGTGCCAGTTCACCTGGGGGGGGCCGAAACGAGCAGTACTTC,CASSPGGGRNEQYF
TRBJ1-4,.,.,TRBV30,TGTGCCTGGAGAGGTTGGCACAGTAATGAAAAACTGTTTTTT,CAWRGWHSNEKLFF
TRBJ1-2,few,.,TRBV6-1,TGTGCCAGCAGTGAAGCCCAGGGGATGTTCTATGGCTACACCTTC,CASSEAQGMFYGYTF
TRBJ1-2,once,.,TRBV28,TGTGCCAGCAAGCTCCCACCTACTAACTATGGCTACACCTTC,CASKLPPTNYGYTF
TRBJ2-5,.,.,TRBV13,TGTGCCAGCAGCTCACAGGTACAAGAGACCCAGTACTTC,CASSSQVQETQYF
TRBJ1-1,.,TRBD1,TRBV7-9,TGTGCCAGCAGCCCTCCGGGACAGGGAAGTGGCACTGAAGCTTTCTTT,CASSPPGQGSGTEAFF
TRBJ2-7,once,TRBD2,TRBV9,TGTGCCAGCAGCGTAGCTAGCGGGAACGCCTACGAGCAGTACTTC,CASSVASGNAYEQYF
TRBJ2-7,.,.,TRBV27,TGTGCCAGCAGTTCGGGCCGGGACTCACTCTCCTACGAGCAGTACTTC,CASSSGRDSLSYEQYF
TRBJ2-2,.,.,TRBV5-6,TGTGCCAGCAGCTTGCTCGGACTGGCCTCGAACACCGGGGAGCTGTTTTTT,CASSLLGLASNTGELFF
TRBJ1-2,.,TRBD1,TRBV7-8,TGTGCCAGCAGCGCACGACAGGGCGTAGTGGCAGCTAACTATGGCTACACCTTC,CASSARQGVVAANYGYTF
TRBJ2-2,.,TRBD2,TRBV27,TGTGCCAGCAGTTTATCCCGGCCAGCGGGGGACACCGGGGAGCTGTTTTTT,CASSLSRPAGDTGELFF
TRBJ1-2,once,.,TRBV27,TGTGCCAGCAGTTTATCGGGGCCACAAGGACGAGGCTACACCTTC,CASSLSGPQGRGYTF
TRBJ2-3,.,TRBD2,TRBV11-3,TGTGCCAGCAGCTCCGCCCTAGCGGGAGCGCAGTATTTT,CASSSALAGAQYF
TRBJ2-3,.,TRBD2,TRBV7-3,TGTGCCAGCAGCCCAAGGGCGGGAGGGCCATTCGGCACAGATACGCAGTATTTT,CASSPRAGGPFGTDTQYF